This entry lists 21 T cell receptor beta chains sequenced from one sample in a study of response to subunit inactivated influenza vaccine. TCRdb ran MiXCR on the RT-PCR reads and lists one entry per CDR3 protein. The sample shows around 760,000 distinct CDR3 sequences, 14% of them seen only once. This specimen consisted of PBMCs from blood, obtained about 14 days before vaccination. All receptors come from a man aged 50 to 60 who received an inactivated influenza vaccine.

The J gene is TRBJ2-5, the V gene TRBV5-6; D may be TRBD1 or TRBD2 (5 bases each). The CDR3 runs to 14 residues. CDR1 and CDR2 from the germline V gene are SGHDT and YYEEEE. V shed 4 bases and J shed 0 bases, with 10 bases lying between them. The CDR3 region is CASSPGADQETQYF. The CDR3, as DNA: TGTGCCAGCAGCCCCGGGGCAGACCAAGAGACCCAGTACTTC.

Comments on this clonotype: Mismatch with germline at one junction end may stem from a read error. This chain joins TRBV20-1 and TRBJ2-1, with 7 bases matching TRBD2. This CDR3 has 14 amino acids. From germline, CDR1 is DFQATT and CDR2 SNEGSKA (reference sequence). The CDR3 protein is CSAIRGVSYNVQFF. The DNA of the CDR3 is TGCAGTGCTATCCGGGGGGTCTCCTACAATGTGCAGTTCTTC.

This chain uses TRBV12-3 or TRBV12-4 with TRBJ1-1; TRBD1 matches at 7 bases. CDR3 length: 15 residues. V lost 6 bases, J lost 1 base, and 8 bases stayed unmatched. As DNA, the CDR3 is TGTGCCAGCAGGGGAAGACAGGGCCCGAACACTGAAGCTTTCTTT. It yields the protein CASRGRQGPNTEAFF.

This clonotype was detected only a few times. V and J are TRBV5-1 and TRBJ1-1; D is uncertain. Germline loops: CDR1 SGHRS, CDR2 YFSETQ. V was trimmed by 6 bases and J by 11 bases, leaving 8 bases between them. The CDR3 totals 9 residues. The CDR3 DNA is TGCGCCAGCATCATCCGGGCTTTCTTT. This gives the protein CASIIRAFF.

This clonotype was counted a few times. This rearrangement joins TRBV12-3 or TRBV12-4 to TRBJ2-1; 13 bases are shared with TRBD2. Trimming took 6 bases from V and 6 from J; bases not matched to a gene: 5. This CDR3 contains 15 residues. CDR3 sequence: CASRDGTSGANEQFF. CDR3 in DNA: TGTGCCAGCAGGGACGGGACTAGCGGGGCCAATGAGCAGTTCTTC.

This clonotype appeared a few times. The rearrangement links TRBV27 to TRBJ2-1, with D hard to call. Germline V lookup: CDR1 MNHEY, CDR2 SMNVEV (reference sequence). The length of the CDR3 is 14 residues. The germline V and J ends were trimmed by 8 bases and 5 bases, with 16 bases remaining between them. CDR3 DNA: TGTGCCAGCTCCTTCTATCAGCAGAACAATGAGCAGTTCTTC. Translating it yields CASSFYQQNNEQFF.

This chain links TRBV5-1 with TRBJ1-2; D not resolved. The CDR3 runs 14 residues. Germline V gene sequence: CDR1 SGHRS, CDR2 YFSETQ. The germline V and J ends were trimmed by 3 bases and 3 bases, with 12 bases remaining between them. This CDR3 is CASSSGGVDYGYTF. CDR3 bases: TGCGCCAGCAGCTCCGGCGGGGTGGACTATGGCTACACCTTC. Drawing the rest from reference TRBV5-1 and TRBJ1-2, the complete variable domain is KAGVTQTPRYLIKTRGQQVTLSCSPISGHRSVSWYQQTPGQGLQFLFEYFSETQRNKGNFPGRFSGRQFSNSRSEMNVSTLELGDSALYLCASSSGGVDYGYTFGSGTRLTVV.

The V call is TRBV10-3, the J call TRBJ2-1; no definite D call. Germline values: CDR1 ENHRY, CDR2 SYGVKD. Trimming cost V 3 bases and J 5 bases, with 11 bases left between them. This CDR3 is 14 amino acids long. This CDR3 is CAISELRFDNEQFF. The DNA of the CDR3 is TGTGCCATCAGTGAATTAAGATTCGACAATGAGCAGTTCTTC.

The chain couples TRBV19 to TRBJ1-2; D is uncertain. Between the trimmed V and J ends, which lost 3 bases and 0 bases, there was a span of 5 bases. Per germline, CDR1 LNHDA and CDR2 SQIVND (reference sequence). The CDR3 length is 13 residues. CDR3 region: CASSMRSNYGYTF. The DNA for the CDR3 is TGTGCCAGTAGTATGCGGTCTAACTATGGCTACACCTTC.

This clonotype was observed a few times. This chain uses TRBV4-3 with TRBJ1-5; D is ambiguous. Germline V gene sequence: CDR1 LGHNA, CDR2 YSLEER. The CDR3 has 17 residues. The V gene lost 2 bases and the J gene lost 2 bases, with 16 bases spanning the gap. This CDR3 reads CASSQSAGLGGNQPQHF. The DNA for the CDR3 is TGCGCCAGCAGCCAATCAGCGGGCCTTGGCGGCAATCAGCCCCAGCATTTT.

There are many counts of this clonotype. CDR3 residues: CASSGSVRLAGGSQETQYF. The CDR3, as DNA: TGTGCCAGCAGTGGGTCGGTTCGACTAGCGGGGGGGTCCCAAGAGACCCAGTACTTC. The chain links TRBV25-1 to TRBJ2-5; 14 bases align to TRBD2. J was trimmed by 1 base and V by 4 bases; bases with no gene match: 11. Germline CDR1 is MGHDK and CDR2 is SYGVNS. The CDR3 sequence is 19 residues long.

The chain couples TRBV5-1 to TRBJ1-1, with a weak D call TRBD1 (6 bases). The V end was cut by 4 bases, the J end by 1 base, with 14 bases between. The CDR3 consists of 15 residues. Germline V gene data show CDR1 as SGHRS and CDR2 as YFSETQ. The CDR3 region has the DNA TGCGCCAGCAGCCGGCGGACAGATAAGAACACTGAAGCTTTCTTT. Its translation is CASSRRTDKNTEAFF.

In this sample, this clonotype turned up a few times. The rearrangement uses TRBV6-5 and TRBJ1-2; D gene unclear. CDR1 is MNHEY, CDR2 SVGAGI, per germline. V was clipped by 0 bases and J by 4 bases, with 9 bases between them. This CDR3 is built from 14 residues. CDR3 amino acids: CASSYSPELYGYTF. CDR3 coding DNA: TGTGCCAGCAGTTACTCCCCAGAACTCTATGGCTACACCTTC.

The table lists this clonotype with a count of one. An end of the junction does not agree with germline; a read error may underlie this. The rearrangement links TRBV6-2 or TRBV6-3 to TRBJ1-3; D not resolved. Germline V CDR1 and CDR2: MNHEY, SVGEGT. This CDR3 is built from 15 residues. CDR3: CASSYSPFSVNTIYF. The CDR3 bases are TGTGCCAGCAGTTACTCGCCCTTCTCTGTAAACACCATATATTTT.

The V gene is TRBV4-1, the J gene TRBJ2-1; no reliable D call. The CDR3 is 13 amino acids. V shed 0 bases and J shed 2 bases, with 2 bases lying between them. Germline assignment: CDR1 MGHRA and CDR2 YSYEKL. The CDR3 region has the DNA TGCGCCAGCAGCCAAGAAGCCTACAATGAGCAGTTCTTC. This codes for CASSQEAYNEQFF.

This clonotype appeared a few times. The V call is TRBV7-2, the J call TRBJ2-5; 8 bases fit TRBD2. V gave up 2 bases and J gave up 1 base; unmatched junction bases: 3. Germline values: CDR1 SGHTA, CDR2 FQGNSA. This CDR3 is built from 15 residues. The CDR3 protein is CASSLTRGVQETQYF. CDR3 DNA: TGTGCCAGCAGCTTAACGCGGGGGGTCCAAGAGACCCAGTACTTC.

For the CDR3, the DNA is TGCGCCAGCAGCCAGGGCCAAGTAGGGCCTAATGAAAAACTGTTTTTT. This codes for CASSQGQVGPNEKLFF. V usage is TRBV4-3 and J usage is TRBJ1-4; no firm D call. The CDR3 spans 16 residues. V was pared by 3 bases and J by 3 bases, with 14 bases between. Germline V gene data show CDR1 as LGHNA and CDR2 as YSLEER.

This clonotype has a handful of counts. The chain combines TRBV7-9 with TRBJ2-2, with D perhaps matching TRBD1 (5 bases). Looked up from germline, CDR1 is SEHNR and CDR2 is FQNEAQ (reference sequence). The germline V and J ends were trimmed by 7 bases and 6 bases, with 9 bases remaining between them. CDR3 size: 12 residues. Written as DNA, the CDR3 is TGTGCCAGCACCCCGACAGCCGGGGAGCTGTTTTTT. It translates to CASTPTAGELFF.

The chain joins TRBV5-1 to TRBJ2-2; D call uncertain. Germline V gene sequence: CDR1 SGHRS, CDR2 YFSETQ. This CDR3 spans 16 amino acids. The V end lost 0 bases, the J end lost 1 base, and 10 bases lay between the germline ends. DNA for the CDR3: TGCGCCAGCAGCTTGGGGTCGAGACTGAACACCGGGGAGCTGTTTTTT. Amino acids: CASSLGSRLNTGELFF.

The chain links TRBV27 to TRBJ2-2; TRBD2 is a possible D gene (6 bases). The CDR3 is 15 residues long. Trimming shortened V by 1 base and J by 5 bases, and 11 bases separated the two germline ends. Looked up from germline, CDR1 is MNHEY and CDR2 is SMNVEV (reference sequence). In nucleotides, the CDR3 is TGTGCCAGCAGTTTATTGGGACTCTCTACCGGGGAGCTGTTTTTT. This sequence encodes CASSLLGLSTGELFF.

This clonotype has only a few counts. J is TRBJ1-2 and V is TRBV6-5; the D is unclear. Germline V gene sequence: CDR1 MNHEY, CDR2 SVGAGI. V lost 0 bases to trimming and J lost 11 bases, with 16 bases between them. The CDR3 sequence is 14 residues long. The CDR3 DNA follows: TGTGCCAGCAGTTACTCTTCCGGGGTCCCGACGTACACCTTC. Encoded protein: CASSYSSGVPTYTF.